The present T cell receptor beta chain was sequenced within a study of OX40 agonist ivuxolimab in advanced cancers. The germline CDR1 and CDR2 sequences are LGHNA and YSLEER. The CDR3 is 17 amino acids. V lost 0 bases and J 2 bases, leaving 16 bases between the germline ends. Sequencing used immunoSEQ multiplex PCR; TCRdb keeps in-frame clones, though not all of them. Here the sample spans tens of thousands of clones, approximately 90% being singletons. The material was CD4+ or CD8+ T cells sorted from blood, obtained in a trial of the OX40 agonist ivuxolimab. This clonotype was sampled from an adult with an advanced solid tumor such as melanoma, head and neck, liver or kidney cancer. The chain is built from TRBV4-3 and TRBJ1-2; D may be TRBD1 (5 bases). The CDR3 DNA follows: TGCGCCAGCAGCCAAGATTGGGGGAGAGGGGAGAACTATGGCTACACCTTC. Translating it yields CASSQDWGRGENYGYTF.